The clone carrying this T cell receptor (beta chain) was counted many times. The antigen is not known. The authors made TCR beta libraries by quantitative 5'-RACE with molecular barcodes. TCRdb redid the calling of the 5' RACE reads with MiXCR, one entry per CDR3 protein. The table has a few hundred thousand distinct CDR3 sequences, around a tenth seen once. This sample was included in a study of CD8 T cells in ankylosing spondylitis. Study results and caveats: Matched synovial fluid from ankylosing spondylitis patients was reported to be enriched for disease-linked clones.

CDR3 length: 15 amino acids. The V and J ends lost 3 bases and 0 bases respectively, with 10 bases between them. Germline V gives CDR1 SGHRS, CDR2 YFSETQ. The sequenced sample was blood, either unsorted or a sorted T cell fraction (not recorded which). The TCR sequence derives from a female donor with ankylosing spondylitis or in good health (not recorded which). V usage is TRBV5-1 and J usage is TRBJ2-1, with D perhaps matching TRBD2 (5 bases). The CDR3 region has the DNA TGCGCCAGCAGCTCAGAAGGACTCTCCTACAATGAGCAGTTCTTC. This sequence encodes CASSSEGLSYNEQFF.